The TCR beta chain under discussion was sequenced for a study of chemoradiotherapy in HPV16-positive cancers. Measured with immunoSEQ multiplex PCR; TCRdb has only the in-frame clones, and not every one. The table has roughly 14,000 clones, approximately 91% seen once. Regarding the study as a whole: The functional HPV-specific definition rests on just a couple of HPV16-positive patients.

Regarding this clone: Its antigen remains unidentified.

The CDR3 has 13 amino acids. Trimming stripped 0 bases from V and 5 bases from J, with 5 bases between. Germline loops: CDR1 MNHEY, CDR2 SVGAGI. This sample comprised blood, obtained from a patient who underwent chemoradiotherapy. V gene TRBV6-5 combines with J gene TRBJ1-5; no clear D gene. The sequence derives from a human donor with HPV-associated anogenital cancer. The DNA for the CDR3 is TGTGCCAGCAGTTACTCTGGGGATCAGCCCCAGCATTTT. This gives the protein CASSYSGDQPQHF.